This TCR beta chain was captured by sequencing in a study of blood T cell repertoires in COVID-19. The data were produced by immunoSEQ multiplex PCR, yet TCRdb's version contains in-frame clones alone and is incomplete. Of some 190,000 clones listed, approximately 90% were seen once; the top ten hold under 30%. This TCR derives from a woman aged 40 to 55 in a cohort exposed to, infected with or recovered from COVID-19 (not recorded which). Sequencing used PBMCs or T cells enriched from blood (not recorded which).

In DNA, the CDR3 is TGTGCCAGTAGTAACCGACTAGCGGGGCCGCAGTGGGGTGAGCAGTTCTTC. The encoded protein is CASSNRLAGPQWGEQFF. The rearrangement joins TRBV19 to TRBJ2-1; 11 positions agree with TRBD2. Germline V gene data show CDR1 as LNHDA and CDR2 as SQIVND (reference sequence). This CDR3 has 17 amino acids. V was pared by 4 bases and J by 9 bases, with 14 bases of the junction left unmatched. Combining the CDR3 with reference TRBV19 and TRBJ2-1 gives the whole variable domain DGGITQSPKYLFRKEGQNVTLSCEQNLNHDAMYWYRQDPGQGLRLIYYSQIVNDFQKGDIAEGYSVSREKKESFPLTVTSAQKNPTAFYLCASSNRLAGPQWGEQFFGPGTRLTVL.